This T cell receptor (beta chain) was captured by sequencing in a study of cytomegalovirus exposure and HLA in healthy donors. In the study overall: As an earlier analysis found, some 180 million T cells yielded about 120 million unique TCR beta sequences. Study results and limitations: Previous analysis showed most TCR beta V segments were productive about 90% or about 30% of the time. V- and J-gene trimming of TCR beta was linked (in a later analysis) to a missense DCLRE1C variant.

This CDR3 is built from 14 residues. Between the trimmed V and J ends, which lost 3 bases and 4 bases, there was a span of 12 bases. In germline, CDR1 is PRHDT, CDR2 FYEKMQ (reference sequence). Remarks on this clone: Its antigen is not known.

The PCR made use of 60 Vbeta and 13 Jbeta primers. Clones were sequenced by immunoSEQ multiplex PCR, and TCRdb holds only the in-frame ones, with some missing. The table includes approximately 110,000 clones, around 75% detected once. The TCR sequence derives from a man younger than 45 in good health and CMV-seronegative. Sequenced sample: PBMCs. The J gene is TRBJ2-5, the V gene TRBV13; possibly TRBD2 for D (5 bases). The CDR3 sequence is CASSFSSSGETQYF. The CDR3 bases are TGTGCCAGCAGCTTCTCTAGCTCCGGAGAGACCCAGTACTTC.